Shown below are 30 T cell receptor beta chains from a single sample sequenced in a study of early T cells in non-severe SARS-CoV-2 infection. A single record per CDR3 protein comes from TCRdb applying MiXCR to the 5' RACE reads. The data show around 64,000 distinct CDR3 sequences, about 12% seen once. The sample consisted of whole blood. These receptors were taken from an adult who was a healthcare worker with PCR-confirmed SARS-CoV-2 infection or an uninfected control (not recorded which).

This clonotype was counted at least ten times. The rearrangement joins TRBV7-2 to TRBJ1-1; the match to TRBD1 covers 9 bases. The CDR3 covers 13 residues. The V segment lost 5 bases and the J segment 10 bases; nucleotides outside the gene matches: 8. Germline values: CDR1 SGHTA, CDR2 FQGNSA. The CDR3 DNA follows: TGTGCCAGCAGCCTTGACAGGGGGGCGGGAGCTTTCTTT. Its translation is CASSLDRGAGAFF.

In the case of this clonotype: An end of the junction differs from the germline gene, which may be a read error. The rearrangement links TRBV6-1 to TRBJ1-6, with 7 bases matching TRBD1. The CDR3 consists of 15 residues. Per the germline V gene, CDR1 is MNHNS and CDR2 is SASEGT. DNA of the CDR3: TGTGCCAGCAGGGGACAGAGCTCCTATAATTCACCCCTCCATTTT. It encodes CASRGQSSYNSPLHF.

This chain uses TRBV6-5 with TRBJ2-2, with 7 bases fitting TRBD1. CDR3 length: 16 amino acids. The germline V gene encodes CDR1 MNHEY and CDR2 SVGAGI. J gave up 2 bases and V 0 bases, and 3 bases lay outside the gene matches. The CDR3 protein is CASSYSGQLNTGELFF. For the CDR3, the DNA is TGTGCCAGCAGTTACTCGGGACAGCTTAACACCGGGGAGCTGTTTTTT.

At least ten counts were recorded for this clonotype. The chain is built from TRBV19 and TRBJ2-7; D remains unclear. The CDR3 spans 13 residues. CDR1 is LNHDA, CDR2 SQIVND, per germline (reference sequence). Trimming pared 5 bases from V and 2 bases from J, leaving 10 bases between. The CDR3 loop reads CASSLAFAYEQYF. The CDR3 coding sequence is TGTGCCAGTAGTCTGGCCTTTGCCTACGAGCAGTACTTC.

The chain carries TRBV2 and TRBJ2-1; TRBD2 is a possible D gene (5 bases). Trimming took 6 bases from V and 5 from J, leaving 14 bases between them. Germline V gene lookup returns CDR1 SNHLY and CDR2 FYNNEI. The CDR3 spans 14 residues. CDR3 sequence: CASSPSRPNNEQFF. CDR3 coding DNA: TGTGCCAGCAGCCCTAGCAGACCCAACAATGAGCAGTTCTTC.

The CDR3 here is CASSSPGGVRITDTQYF. CDR3 coding DNA: TGTGCCAGCAGTTCTCCGGGAGGGGTTCGAATCACAGATACGCAGTATTTT. The rearrangement uses TRBV6-5 and TRBJ2-3; 8 nucleotides line up with TRBD2. The CDR3 sequence is 17 residues long. V shed 4 bases, J shed 2 bases, and the junction held 11 bases outside the gene matches. CDR1 is MNHEY and CDR2 is SVGAGI in the germline V gene.

This clonotype was counted many times. The chain is built from TRBV18 and TRBJ2-7; D possibly corresponds to TRBD2 (5 bases). The germline gives CDR1 KGHSH, CDR2 LQKENI. Trimming shortened V by 3 bases and J by 3 bases, and 6 bases separated the two germline ends. The CDR3 loop spans 12 amino acids. DNA of the CDR3: TGTGCCAGCTCACCGGGAGACTACGAGCAGTACTTC. Translated: CASSPGDYEQYF. Supplemented by reference TRBV18 and TRBJ2-7, the full variable domain reads NAGVMQNPRHLVRRRGQEARLRCSPMKGHSHVYWYRQLPEEGLKFMVYLQKENIIDESGMPKERFSAEFPKEGPSILRIQQVVRGDSAAYFCASSPGDYEQYFGPGTRLTVT.

This sequence joins TRBV14 and TRBJ2-7; D not resolved. V dropped 4 bases and J dropped 3 bases, with 7 bases sitting between them. The germline CDR1 and CDR2 sequences are SGHDN and FVKESK. This CDR3 has 12 amino acids. The CDR3 sequence is CASSRRFYEQYF. The CDR3 nucleotides are TGTGCCAGCAGCCGCAGATTCTACGAGCAGTACTTC.

This clonotype occurred a few times. The genes are TRBV29-1 and TRBJ2-5, with TRBD2 matching 8 bases. Germline loops: CDR1 SQVTM, CDR2 ANQGSEA. The J segment lost 4 bases and the V segment lost 5 bases, leaving 6 bases of the junction unmatched. This CDR3 has 13 amino acids. Written as DNA, the CDR3 is TGCAGCGTTCTGGGACTAGTTGCAGAGACCCAGTACTTC. Translation gives CSVLGLVAETQYF.

In its sample, this clonotype was seen a few times. In DNA, the CDR3 is TGTGCCAGCAGCCCTCGAGGGCAGGGGGCTGACAATGAGCAGTTCTTC. This codes for CASSPRGQGADNEQFF. This sequence joins TRBV9 and TRBJ2-1; 8 bases map to TRBD1. V lost 4 bases and J lost 5; bases outside the gene matches: 11. CDR1 is SGDLS and CDR2 is YYNGEE in the germline V gene. The CDR3 runs 16 residues. The full variable domain, its missing parts supplied by reference TRBV9 and TRBJ2-1, is DSGVTQTPKHLITATGQRVTLRCSPRSGDLSVYWYQQSLDQGLQFLIQYYNGEERAKGNILERFSAQQFPDLHSELNLSSLELGDSALYFCASSPRGQGADNEQFFGPGTRLTVL.

This clonotype was seen many times. The chain has TRBV29-1 and TRBJ2-1; 7 nucleotides align to TRBD2. V shed 4 bases, J shed 4 bases, and the junction held 7 bases outside the gene matches. In germline, CDR1 is SQVTM, CDR2 ANQGSEA. The CDR3 spans 14 residues. This chain's CDR3 is CSVGHRLAYNEQFF. The CDR3 region has the DNA TGCAGCGTTGGTCATCGACTAGCTTACAATGAGCAGTTCTTC.

The J gene is TRBJ2-7, the V gene TRBV7-8; D possibly matches TRBD1 or TRBD2 (5 bases each). Trimming cost V 6 bases and J 0 bases, with 12 bases left between them. This CDR3 region has 14 residues. The germline gives CDR1 SGHVS, CDR2 FQNEAQ. The CDR3 spells CASRPRGASYEQYF. CDR3 sequence (DNA): TGTGCCAGCAGGCCGAGGGGCGCCTCCTACGAGCAGTACTTC.

In DNA form, the CDR3 reads TGCAGTGCTAGACCTCTACAGGGAGTCCCTGAAGCTTTCTTT. Protein product: CSARPLQGVPEAFF. The V gene is TRBV20-1, the J gene TRBJ1-1, with D tentatively TRBD1 (6 bases). Trimming stripped 2 bases from V and 6 bases from J, with 16 bases between. The CDR3 consists of 14 residues. The germline V gene encodes CDR1 DFQATT and CDR2 SNEGSKA (reference sequence).

The V and J genes are TRBV6-4 and TRBJ1-5; 7 bases are a match to TRBD1. J was trimmed by 3 bases and V by 7 bases; bases with no gene match: 12. There are 16 residues in the CDR3. Germline V lookup: CDR1 MRHNA, CDR2 SNTAGT. CDR3 DNA sequence: TGTGCCAGCAACTTGGGGACAGCTCTTGCCAATCAGCCCCAGCATTTT. As protein: CASNLGTALANQPQHF.

The chain combines TRBV5-1 with TRBJ2-5, with D uncertain. This CDR3 has 15 residues. Germline CDR1 is SGHRS and CDR2 is YFSETQ. V lost 0 bases and J lost 5, with 14 bases in between. The DNA of the CDR3 is TGCGCCAGCAGCTTGGCCTCGATCTCCGGGGAGACCCAGTACTTC. It specifies CASSLASISGETQYF.

This clonotype was counted many times. The V gene is TRBV6-1, the J gene TRBJ2-1; 11 nucleotides align to TRBD2. CDR3 size: 18 residues. V lost 7 bases, J lost 6 bases, and 17 bases stayed unmatched. Germline values: CDR1 MNHNS, CDR2 SASEGT. In DNA, the CDR3 is TGTGCCAGCACTCGTAGCGGGGGGGCCCTTGGTCGTATCAATGAGCAGTTCTTC. Encoded protein: CASTRSGGALGRINEQFF.

V is TRBV11-2 and J is TRBJ1-2, with TRBD1 as a possible D gene (5 bases). The germline gives CDR1 SGHAT, CDR2 FQNNGV. Trimming removed 4 bases from V and 8 bases from J, with 14 bases in between. This CDR3 region has 13 residues. The CDR3 DNA sequence: TGTGCCAGCAGCTGGGGCTTGATGGGCGGCTACACCTTC. Its protein is CASSWGLMGGYTF. Together with reference TRBV11-2 and TRBJ1-2, the CDR3 gives the full variable domain: EAGVAQSPRYKIIEKRQSVAFWCNPISGHATLYWYQQILGQGPKLLIQFQNNGVVDDSQLPKDRFSAERLKGVDSTLKIQPAKLEDSAVYLCASSWGLMGGYTFGSGTRLTVV.

This chain links TRBV25-1 with TRBJ2-7; TRBD2 matches at 11 bases. After removal of 2 bases from V and 0 bases from J, the junction contained 3 bases not matched to a gene. Germline V gene lookup returns CDR1 MGHDK and CDR2 SYGVNS. The CDR3 extends over 16 amino acids. This CDR3 is CASSELAGGASYEQYF. DNA for the CDR3: TGTGCCAGCAGTGAACTAGCGGGAGGAGCCTCCTACGAGCAGTACTTC.

This clonotype was picked up many times. The chain is built from TRBV29-1 and TRBJ2-1; tentative D call: TRBD2 (6 bases). CDR1 SQVTM and CDR2 ANQGSEA come from the germline V gene. V lost 8 bases and J 5 bases, leaving 19 bases between the germline ends. The CDR3 runs to 14 residues. CDR3 amino acids: CSSRLRGFDNEQFF. Here the CDR3 DNA reads TGCAGCTCCCGGCTGCGGGGTTTCGACAATGAGCAGTTCTTC.

The rearrangement uses TRBV7-9 and TRBJ2-6, with D hard to call. Germline values: CDR1 SEHNR, CDR2 FQNEAQ (reference sequence). This CDR3 comprises 16 residues. The V gene lost 2 bases and the J gene lost 1 base, with 9 bases spanning the gap. The CDR3 protein is CASSLTVASGANVLTF. CDR3 in DNA: TGTGCCAGCAGCTTAACTGTAGCATCTGGGGCCAACGTCCTGACTTTC. Filled out from reference TRBV7-9 and TRBJ2-6, the complete variable domain reads DTGVSQNPRHKITKRGQNVTFRCDPISEHNRLYWYRQTLGQGPEFLTYFQNEAQLEKSRLLSDRFSAERPKGSFSTLEIQRTEQGDSAMYLCASSLTVASGANVLTFGAGSRLTVL.

This clonotype was seen more than once but under ten times. This chain uses TRBV15 with TRBJ1-3; D is unresolved. Trimming removed 2 bases from V and 0 bases from J, with 2 bases in between. Germline CDR1 reads LNHNV; CDR2 reads YYDKDF (reference sequence). This CDR3 contains 13 residues. The CDR3 is CATSRNSGNTIYF. In DNA form, the CDR3 reads TGTGCCACCAGCAGAAACTCTGGAAACACCATATATTTT.

This clonotype was detected only a few times. The gene calls are TRBV29-1 and TRBJ2-3; possibly TRBD2 for D (6 bases). The germline CDR1 and CDR2 sequences are SQVTM and ANQGSEA. V was clipped by 4 bases and J by 5 bases, with 16 bases between them. This CDR3 is built from 14 residues. In DNA, the CDR3 is TGCAGCGTTGGCCGCCGGACTACCCGAGATACGCAGTATTTT. Translating gives CSVGRRTTRDTQYF.

On this clonotype: With a much larger clone just one base away, this may be a read error. This chain uses TRBV6-5 with TRBJ1-2; 7 bases fit TRBD1. Germline V gene lookup returns CDR1 MNHEY and CDR2 SVGAGI. This CDR3 has 14 residues. The CDR3 DNA sequence: TGTGCCAGCAGCCAGACAGGGCCTAACCATGGCTACACCTTC. Its translation is CASSQTGPNHGYTF.

This clonotype was counted many times. The V and J genes are TRBV6-1 and TRBJ2-5; D perhaps matches TRBD2 (5 bases). Between the trimmed V and J ends, which lost 4 bases and 5 bases, there was a span of 14 bases. Germline V gene data show CDR1 as MNHNS and CDR2 as SASEGT. The CDR3 spans 14 residues. This CDR3 reads CASSALPGMETQYF. Here the CDR3 DNA reads TGTGCCAGCAGTGCCCTGCCGGGGATGGAGACCCAGTACTTC.

This clonotype came up a few times. The chain carries TRBV12-3 or TRBV12-4 and TRBJ2-1; the D is unclear. V was shortened by 3 bases and J by 2 bases, with 5 bases between the two germline ends. This CDR3 has 13 amino acids. CDR3 nucleotide sequence: TGTGCCAGCAGTTTCTGGACCTACAATGAGCAGTTCTTC. Amino acids: CASSFWTYNEQFF.

Many counts were recorded for this clonotype. The rearrangement uses TRBV3-1 and TRBJ2-2; TRBD2 is a possible D gene (7 bases). Trimming left V 4 bases short and J 6 bases short, with 18 bases between. The germline CDR1 and CDR2 sequences are LGHDT and YNNKEL (reference sequence). This CDR3 is 16 amino acids long. This CDR3 reads CASSLTRARGPGELFF. The CDR3 nucleotides read TGTGCCAGCAGCCTAACCCGCGCGCGGGGGCCCGGGGAGCTGTTTTTT. The full variable domain, rest sourced from reference TRBV3-1 and TRBJ2-2, is DTAVSQTPKYLVTQMGNDKSIKCEQNLGHDTMYWYKQDSKKFLKIMFSYNNKELIINETVPNRFSPKSPDKAHLNLHINSLELGDSAVYFCASSLTRARGPGELFFGEGSRLTVL.

This clonotype was seen more than once but under ten times. V usage is TRBV3-1 and J usage is TRBJ1-3, with D unclear. The V and J ends lost 4 bases and 4 bases respectively, with 14 bases between them. Germline V gene lookup returns CDR1 LGHDT and CDR2 YNNKEL (reference sequence). The CDR3 runs to 15 residues. The CDR3 loop reads CASSRSRTPGNTIYF. The CDR3 DNA is TGTGCCAGCAGCCGAAGCAGAACACCAGGAAACACCATATATTTT.

This clonotype was detected ten times or more. This rearrangement joins TRBV30 to TRBJ1-1; unclear D gene. The CDR3 length is 13 residues. Germline CDR1 and CDR2: GTSNPN and SVGIG (reference sequence). Trimming took off 1 base at V and 10 bases at J, with 16 bases between the two ends. The CDR3, as DNA: TGTGCCTGGAGTGGCGACATCCTGGCGGCAGCTTTCTTT. This sequence encodes CAWSGDILAAAFF.

This clonotype was detected many times. J is TRBJ2-7 and V is TRBV7-2, with D perhaps TRBD2 (5 bases). Germline CDR1 reads SGHTA; CDR2 reads FQGNSA. This CDR3 has 13 amino acids. Trimming stripped 6 bases from V and 6 bases from J, with 15 bases between. The CDR3 nucleotides read TGTGCCAGCAGTCCTACTAGATGGGGCGAGCAGTACTTC. It yields the protein CASSPTRWGEQYF.

This clonotype appeared many times. The rearrangement uses TRBV10-3 and TRBJ1-2, with 10 positions matching TRBD1. Trimming at V came to 6 bases and at J to 6 bases, leaving 4 bases not matched to a gene. Germline assignment: CDR1 ENHRY and CDR2 SYGVKD. The CDR3 is 13 residues long. The CDR3 sequence is CAIRLGQGDGYTF. CDR3 in DNA: TGTGCCATCAGGCTAGGACAGGGGGATGGCTACACCTTC.